This T cell receptor beta chain stems from a study of shared clonotypes between healthy human individuals. The V end lost 6 bases, the J end lost 4 bases, and 16 bases lay between the germline ends. This CDR3 is 14 amino acids long. CDR1 is MDHEN and CDR2 is SYDVKM in the germline V gene. Broader study findings: Memory subsets generally showed smaller estimated richness than naive subsets did.

CD45RO-negative cells were positively selected for CCR7, leaving out terminally differentiated effector memory CD45RA+ cells. All participating donors were Caucasian adults from Nashville, Tennessee. The table came from immunoSEQ multiplex PCR; TCRdb's copy has only in-frame clones and leaves some out. The data contain millions of clones, approximately 94% of them singletons. A note on this clone: Its antigen is not identified.

The sample taken for sequencing was naive CD8+ T cells from PBMCs. The V and J genes are TRBV28 and TRBJ2-7, with a weak D call TRBD2 (5 bases). This receptor was identified in a man aged 18 to 35 in good health. Some clones in this sample may be carry-over from other donors' samples. The CDR3 protein is CASSLDGTGYEQYF. The CDR3, as DNA: TGTGCCAGCAGCCTGGATGGTACGGGGTACGAGCAGTACTTC.